Detailed here is one T cell receptor beta chain. Its antigen is currently not known. There are no base qualities to consult, and no much larger clone falls within one base. The library relied on the immunoSEQ multiplex PCR assay. To provide template for TCR sequencing, every sample had RNA extracted and reverse transcribed into cDNA. First-strand cDNA was synthesized with SuperScript III using a 2:1 mix of oligo-dT and random hexamers. Amplification bias was assessed with a synthetic immune receptor repertoire, and residual bias was removed computationally. Concerning the study's data processing: Raw reads were preprocessed to remove errors, and CDR3 was defined according to IMGT conventions as the region from the conserved cysteine to phenylalanine. Clonality was computed by normalizing Shannon entropy by log2 of the number of productive unique TCRs and subtracting the result from 1. Whether scalp clones were CD4 or CD8 was inferred by matching scalp TCRbeta sequences against CD4 and CD8 repertoires sorted from blood. The immuneACCESS repertoire file appears here via TCRdb, limited to in-frame rearrangements. These files lack a portion of the clones; in checked studies, under half of the deficit traces to unresolved V genes, and the cause of the others is not known. D and trimming come from the DNA, and the V and J calls and clone size come from that table. Within this sample are 150,000 or so clones, with roughly 60% of them counted one time only. Under 5.5% of the sample comes from the top ten.

After PBMCs were isolated by density centrifugation and stained for CD3, CD4 and CD8, a FACSAria was used to sort CD4+ and CD8+ T cells. Scalp biopsies and blood samples were obtained from unaffected controls. The CDR3 spans 11 residues, from the cysteine through the phenylalanine. Of the read, only the CDR3 DNA is kept; its 33 bases are in frame from base 1. The germline V gene specifies SQVTM as CDR1 and ANQGSEA as CDR2. V drops 4 bases and J drops 5 bases, leaving 8 bases in between. The sample comes from a study of CD8+ T cells in alopecia areata (dated by TCRdb to the late 2010s). For the study in its entirety: To study T cell clonal expansion in alopecia areata, the researchers applied high-throughput TCRbeta sequencing to both the C3H/HeJ mouse model and human patients. In humans, TCRbeta sequencing was performed on scalp tissue and on sorted CD4+ and CD8+ peripheral blood T cells from healthy controls and from patients with patchy or totalis/universalis alopecia areata. Clonality in the scalp was compared among normal scalp (n=4), patchy alopecia areata scalp (n=8), and alopecia totalis/universalis scalp (n=8). RNA was obtained with the PAXgene miRNA kit for fixed scalp, the miRNeasy kit for PBMCs, and the RNeasy kit for mouse skin. TCRbeta CDR3 regions were amplified by immunoSEQ multiplex PCR with 35 Vbeta forward and 13 Jbeta reverse primers.

Findings and caveats that apply to the study as a whole: Shared TCR sequences between patients were less evident than in mice, which may be partly attributable to HLA diversity in the patient population. Compared with normal scalp, lesional scalp, particularly in alopecia totalis/universalis, had higher clonality and more expanded CD8+ clones, which suggests antigenic drive. Resident alphabeta T cells in normal human skin are also sequenced, complicating scalp TCR repertoire analysis, unlike mouse skin dominated by gammadelta T cells.

Material: CD4+ T cells sorted from blood. The V gene is TRBV29-1 and the J gene is TRBJ2-5, with no reliable assignment of the D segment. The source is a human donor in good health. CDR3 protein: CSVGAGETQYF. The DNA sequence is TGCAGCGTTGGGGCTGGGGAGACCCAGTACTTC.